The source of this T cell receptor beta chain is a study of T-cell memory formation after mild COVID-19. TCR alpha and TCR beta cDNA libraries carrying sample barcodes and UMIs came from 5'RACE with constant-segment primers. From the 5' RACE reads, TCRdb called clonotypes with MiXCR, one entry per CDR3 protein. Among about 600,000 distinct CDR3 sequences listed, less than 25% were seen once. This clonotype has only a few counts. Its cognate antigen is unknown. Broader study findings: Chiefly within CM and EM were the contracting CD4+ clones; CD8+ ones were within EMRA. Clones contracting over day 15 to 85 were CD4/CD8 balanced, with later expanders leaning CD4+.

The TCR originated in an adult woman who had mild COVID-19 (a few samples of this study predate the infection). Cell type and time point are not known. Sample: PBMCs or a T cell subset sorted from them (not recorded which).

This CDR3 is CAITRDSLFEQYF. The DNA of the CDR3 is TGTGCCATCACCCGGGACAGCCTATTCGAGCAGTACTTC. The V and J genes are TRBV10-3 and TRBJ2-7; 7 positions match TRBD1. This CDR3 has 13 residues. The germline gives CDR1 ENHRY, CDR2 SYGVKD. Trimming cost V 7 bases and J 6 bases; bases outside gene matches: 9.